The 2 T cell receptor beta chains in this list originate from one sample, sequenced in a study of regulatory T cells in long-lasting Graves disease (dated by TCRdb to the early 2020s). The time point label, as the study defines it: persistent/refractory GD, antithyroid drugs over 5 years with positive TRAb. RNA was extracted from PBMCs in TRIzol for both TCR sequencing and RNA sequencing. Receptors were amplified or captured by multiplex PCR. TCRdb names Illumina HiSeq 4000 as the instrument used. TCR beta libraries were built with iRepertoire HTBI primers and Arm-PCR amplification of CDR3 regions. TCRdb passed the public sequencing reads through fastp at Q25 and MiXCR, retaining productive beta sequences. Each entry is one CDR3 protein sequence, shown with its most common DNA and genes. For this sample the table gives about 660,000 distinct CDR3 sequences, of which about 30% were detected only once. The top ten clones comprise around 42% of the sample.

The sequencing here drew on peripheral blood mononuclear cells (PBMCs), taken when the disease was refractory, from a patient treated with antithyroid drugs. Source of these receptors: a female donor with Graves disease.

The chain carries TRBV11-1 and TRBJ1-1; D remains ambiguous. Germline CDR1 reads SGHAT; CDR2 reads FQDESV (reference sequence). The CDR3 runs 14 residues. Trimming stripped 5 bases from V and 6 bases from J, with 16 bases between. CDR3 nucleotides: TGTGCCAGCAGCCCCCGGGAAGATAACGCTGAAGCTTTCTTT. Translated: CASSPREDNAEAFF.

This clonotype was counted ten times or more. V is TRBV12-3 or TRBV12-4 and J is TRBJ2-3; 7 bases fit TRBD1. The V and J ends lost 6 bases and 6 bases, in that order; junction bases with no gene match: 18. This CDR3 is 17 amino acids long. The CDR3 sequence: CASSSLGRRLTGDTQYF. The CDR3, as DNA: TGTGCCAGCAGCTCCTTGGGTCGCAGGTTGACAGGGGATACGCAGTATTTT.